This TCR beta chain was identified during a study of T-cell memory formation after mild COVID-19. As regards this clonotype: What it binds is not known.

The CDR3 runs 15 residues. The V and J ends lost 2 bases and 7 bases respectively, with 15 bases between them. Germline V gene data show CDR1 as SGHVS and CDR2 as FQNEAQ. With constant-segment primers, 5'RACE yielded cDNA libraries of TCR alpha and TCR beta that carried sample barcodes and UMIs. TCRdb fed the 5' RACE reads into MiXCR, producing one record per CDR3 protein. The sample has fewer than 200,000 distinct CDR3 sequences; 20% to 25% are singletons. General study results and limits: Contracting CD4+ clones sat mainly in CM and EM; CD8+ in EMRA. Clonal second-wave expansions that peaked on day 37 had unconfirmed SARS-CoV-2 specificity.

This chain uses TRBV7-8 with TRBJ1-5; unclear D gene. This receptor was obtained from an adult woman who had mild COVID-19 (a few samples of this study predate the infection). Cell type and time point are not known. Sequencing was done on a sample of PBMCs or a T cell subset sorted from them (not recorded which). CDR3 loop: CASSLKRWSSQPQHF. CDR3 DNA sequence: TGTGCCAGCAGCTTAAAGCGTTGGAGCTCCCAGCCCCAGCATTTT.